The 18 T cell receptor beta chains presented below share a single source sample, sequenced in a study of post-analysis software for immune sequencing data. Study findings and constraints: Higher frequency in patients than in controls was seen for about five TRBV segments, with TRBV5-6, TRBV5-1 and TRBV20-1 among them.

Unique molecular identifiers were present in the TCR beta cDNA libraries. TCRdb analysed the PCR reads with MiXCR anew, one entry per CDR3 protein. Of about 460,000 distinct CDR3 sequences in the sample, nearly 45% were seen once. These TCRs' antigens remain unknown. Sequenced sample: blood. All receptors derive from a girl under 18 with multiple sclerosis.

CDR3 DNA sequence: TGCAGTGCTACATATAGCGGTATCTCAGGTACGCAGTATTTT. Residues: CSATYSGISGTQYF. The genes are TRBV20-1 and TRBJ2-3; D is possibly TRBD2 (6 bases). CDR1 DFQATT and CDR2 SNEGSKA come from the germline V gene (reference sequence). The CDR3 totals 14 residues. The V gene lost 4 bases and the J gene lost 8 bases, with 19 bases spanning the gap.

Concerning this clonotype itself: The junction shows a germline mismatch at one end, possibly a read error. The chain combines TRBV19 with TRBJ1-1, with 7 bases lining up with TRBD1. The CDR3 is 14 residues long. In germline, CDR1 is LNHDA, CDR2 SQIVND (reference sequence). The CDR3 sequence is CASTVDRENAEAFF. The CDR3 DNA reads TGTGCCAGTACCGTCGACAGGGAGAACGCTGAAGCTTTCTTT.

The chain couples TRBV12-3 or TRBV12-4 to TRBJ2-2; 7 bases fit TRBD2. With 3 bases clipped from V and 6 bases from J, the junction kept 4 bases outside the gene matches. The CDR3 length is 14 residues. The CDR3 protein is CASSFGGRSGELFF. In DNA form, the CDR3 reads TGTGCCAGCAGTTTCGGGGGGAGGTCCGGGGAGCTGTTTTTT.

This clonotype was counted between two and nine times. The J gene is TRBJ2-3, the V gene TRBV12-3 or TRBV12-4, with 9 positions matching TRBD2. Trimming took 0 bases from V and 9 from J; bases not matched to a gene: 7. The CDR3 runs to 15 residues. The CDR3 loop reads CASSLARSSGRTQYF. Here the CDR3 DNA reads TGTGCCAGCAGTTTAGCTAGGTCCAGCGGGAGGACGCAGTATTTT.

V usage is TRBV7-3 and J usage is TRBJ2-3; possibly TRBD2 for D (5 bases). Per the germline V gene, CDR1 is SGHTA and CDR2 is FQGTGA. There are 12 residues in the CDR3. With 2 bases removed from V and 7 bases from J, the gap between germline ends came to 7 bases. CDR3 sequence: CASSLRDNTQYF. The CDR3 nucleotides read TGTGCCAGCAGCTTACGGGATAATACGCAGTATTTT.

The chain recombines TRBV4-1 with TRBJ1-1; TRBD1 agrees at 7 bases. Germline V CDR1 and CDR2: MGHRA, YSYEKL. The CDR3 loop spans 15 amino acids. After removal of 3 bases from V and 1 base from J, the junction contained 5 bases not matched to a gene. The DNA for the CDR3 is TGCGCCAGCAGCCACGGGGACAGACCGAACACTGAAGCTTTCTTT. Encoded protein: CASSHGDRPNTEAFF.

This clonotype occurred a few times. This chain connects TRBV7-2 to TRBJ2-4, with D tentatively TRBD1 (5 bases). Germline V gives CDR1 SGHTA, CDR2 FQGNSA. Trimming stripped 1 base from V and 1 base from J, with 5 bases between. This CDR3 spans 14 amino acids. CDR3 in amino acids: CASSLEGAKNIQYF. As DNA, the CDR3 is TGTGCCAGCAGCTTAGAGGGGGCCAAAAACATTCAGTACTTC.

This clonotype has a single count. The chain recombines TRBV20-1 with TRBJ2-2; D uncertain. Trimming shortened V by 2 bases and J by 6 bases, and 7 bases separated the two germline ends. The germline V gene encodes CDR1 DFQATT and CDR2 SNEGSKA (reference sequence). The CDR3 spans 12 residues. CDR3 sequence: CSARSRSGELFF. CDR3 in DNA: TGCAGTGCTAGATCACGATCCGGGGAGCTGTTTTTT.

In its sample, this clonotype was seen a few times. This sequence joins TRBV5-5 and TRBJ1-5, with unresolved D. Germline CDR1 and CDR2: SGHKS and YYEKEE (reference sequence). The length of the CDR3 is 15 residues. The ends were cut back, 0 bases at V and 1 base at J, with 8 bases in the middle. In DNA, the CDR3 is TGTGCCAGCAGCTTGGAGGCACTCAGCAATCAGCCCCAGCATTTT. Translating it yields CASSLEALSNQPQHF.

This clonotype showed up just a few times. V and J are TRBV12-3 or TRBV12-4 and TRBJ2-1, with TRBD1 matching 8 bases. The V gene end was trimmed by 6 bases and the J gene end by 8 bases; junction bases not matched to a gene: 12. The CDR3 consists of 15 residues. In DNA form, the CDR3 reads TGTGCCAGCAGACCGGACAGGGCCGGGTACGATGAGCAGTTCTTC. Translation gives CASRPDRAGYDEQFF.

This clonotype was counted only a few times. The chain couples TRBV29-1 to TRBJ2-7; 10 bases map to TRBD1. The CDR3 totals 14 residues. CDR1 is SQVTM and CDR2 is ANQGSEA in the germline V gene. The ends lost 5 bases at V and 5 bases at J; junction bases unmatched: 9. CDR3 bases: TGCAGCGTTCTACCGGGACAGGGGAACCACGAGCAGTACTTC. Its translation: CSVLPGQGNHEQYF.

The chain links TRBV7-6 to TRBJ1-2, with 11 nucleotides matching TRBD1. Trimming cost V 1 base and J 0 bases; bases outside gene matches: 13. This CDR3 is 20 amino acids long. Germline V gene sequence: CDR1 SGHVS, CDR2 FNYEAQ. The CDR3 loop is CASSLEAGTGGIRANYGYTF. The CDR3, as DNA: TGTGCCAGCAGCTTAGAGGCCGGGACAGGGGGGATACGAGCTAACTATGGCTACACCTTC.

V and J are TRBV6-5 and TRBJ1-1, with D tentatively TRBD1 (5 bases). The CDR3 is 12 amino acids. Per germline, CDR1 MNHEY and CDR2 SVGAGI. Deletions cut 10 bases from V and 1 base from J, with 10 bases between. The CDR3 DNA reads as TGTGCCACCAGACAGCCGAACACTGAAGCTTTCTTT. This gives the protein CATRQPNTEAFF.

This chain joins TRBV7-9 and TRBJ1-6; D is perhaps TRBD1 (5 bases). Germline lookup yields CDR1 SEHNR and CDR2 FQNEAQ (reference sequence). Deletions cut 5 bases from V and 18 bases from J, with 17 bases between. The CDR3 covers 12 residues. The DNA of the CDR3 is TGTGCCAGCAGCACCCGCGAAGCGGGGCCCCACTTT. Protein product: CASSTREAGPHF.

This clonotype was recorded many times. The V and J genes are TRBV12-3 or TRBV12-4 and TRBJ2-7; D may be TRBD1 or TRBD2 (5 bases each). This CDR3 has 13 amino acids. The CDR3 DNA reads as TGTGCTTCGGTGGGACCCTATTTACCCGAGCAGTACTTC. This codes for CASVGPYLPEQYF.

The chain combines TRBV6-6 with TRBJ1-2, with D tentatively TRBD1 (5 bases). Per the germline V gene, CDR1 is MNHNY and CDR2 is SVGAGI (reference sequence). V lost 8 bases and J lost 7, with 11 bases in between. The CDR3 runs to 11 residues. The CDR3 loop reads CASSQGGGYTF. The CDR3, as DNA: TGTGCCAGCTCGCAGGGAGGTGGCTACACCTTC.

This chain joins TRBV28 and TRBJ2-1; 12 positions match TRBD2. The CDR3 is made up of 16 amino acids. The V gene's germline CDR1 is MDHEN and CDR2 SYDVKM. The trim removed 5 bases at V and 7 bases at J, leaving 9 bases unmatched. The CDR3 sequence: CASSPDPSGRVNEQFF. CDR3 DNA sequence: TGTGCCAGCAGTCCGGACCCTAGCGGGAGGGTAAATGAGCAGTTCTTC.

V and J are TRBV24-1 and TRBJ1-2, with 10 bases identical to TRBD1. V trimming: 4 bases; J trimming: 6 bases; junction bases outside the gene matches: 4. The CDR3 has 14 amino acids. CDR1 and CDR2 from the germline V gene are KGHDR and SFDVKD. The CDR3 protein is CATSDPGQGHGYTF. The CDR3 DNA reads TGTGCCACCAGTGACCCGGGACAGGGGCATGGCTACACCTTC.